The 11 T cell receptor delta chains below were found in one sample sequenced in a study of gamma-delta T cells after stem cell transplantation. TCRdb reanalysed the RT-PCR reads with CATT. The table lists some 470 delta-chain clones, 39% of them singletons. The sequenced sample consisted of gamma-delta T cells. The receptors were gathered from a human donor. It is not recorded whose cells these are; they may come from a transplant donor.

This clone was observed a few times. A far larger clone is only one base removed, so a read error is likely. The rearrangement joins TRDV1 to TRDJ1; 13 bases are shared with TRDD3. This CDR3 contains 21 residues. The trim removed 2 bases at V and 1 base at J, leaving 16 bases unmatched. The germline CDR1 and CDR2 sequences are TSWWSYY and QGS. Written as DNA, the CDR3 is TGTGCTCTTGGGGAAGCCTTCCCACTTTACTGGGGGATACGCGCCACCGATAAACTCATCTTT. The encoded protein is CALGEAFPLYWGIRATDKLIF.

Details on this clone: This sequence is one base from a far larger clone and is likely a read error. V and J are TRDV3 and TRDJ1; D ambiguous. The V gene lost 2 bases and the J gene lost 0 bases, with 25 bases spanning the gap. CDR1 and CDR2 (germline): TVYSNPD, GDNSRS (reference sequence). This CDR3 contains 18 residues. DNA of the CDR3: TGTGCCTTTCGACCCACCTTTACCTGCTTATGGTACACCGATAAACTCATCTTT. This codes for CAFRPTFTCLWYTDKLIF.

This clone was picked up one time. It is likely a read error: a sequence one base away is far more abundant. Distinct nucleotide sequences in the sample also encode this CDR3. The V gene is TRDV1, the J gene TRDJ1; 9 positions match TRDD3. Losses at the gene ends were 3 bases for V and 0 bases for J; bases not matched to a gene: 35. The CDR3 totals 26 residues. Per the germline V gene, CDR1 is TSWWSYY and CDR2 is QGS. The CDR3 DNA reads as TGTGCTCTTGGGGAGCCCCGCCGGCTTCCCTACGTTTGGAGTACCTGGGGGATTCTGTACACCGATAAACTCATCTTT. It codes for CALGEPRRLPYVWSTWGILYTDKLIF.

This clone is hyperexpanded. The sample has other DNA sequences that encode this CDR3 too. The V call is TRDV2, the J call TRDJ1; D unresolved. There are 16 residues in the CDR3. Germline V gives CDR1 GEAIGNYY, CDR2 EKD. Trimming removed 5 bases at V and 1 base at J, with 19 bases between. CDR3 DNA: TGTGCCTGTGCCGGGGTCGGATTTGAAGGCACCGATAAACTCATCTTT. It is translated as CACAGVGFEGTDKLIF.

To note about this clone: The junction does not match germline at one end; this may be a read error. The chain links TRDV2 to TRDJ3; 13 bases are a match to TRDD3. Germline lookup yields CDR1 GEAIGNYY and CDR2 EKD. The length of the CDR3 is 21 residues. The CDR3 reads CARDSVLGDTRSSWDTRQMFF. DNA of the CDR3: TGTGCCCGTGACTCAGTACTGGGGGATACGCGGAGCTCCTGGGACACCCGACAGATGTTTTTC.

This clone is medium-sized by share. This chain joins TRDV1 and TRDJ1; TRDD3 aligns across 7 bases. The trim removed 5 bases at V and 0 bases at J, leaving 24 bases unmatched. CDR1 TSWWSYY and CDR2 QGS come from the germline V gene. This CDR3 is built from 21 residues. CDR3 sequence reads: CALGPLTWGDVFYPYTDKLIF. The CDR3 DNA is TGTGCTCTTGGGCCTCTGACGTGGGGGGATGTCTTCTACCCCTACACCGATAAACTCATCTTT.

This clone was found once. This is likely an artifact of a read error, given a far larger clone one base away. This rearrangement joins TRDV1 to TRDJ1; D ambiguous. Trimming left V 0 bases short and J 7 bases short, with 9 bases between. The CDR3 length is 13 residues. CDR1 TSWWSYY and CDR2 QGS come from the germline V gene. In nucleotides, the CDR3 is TGTGCTCTTGGGGAACTCAGAACGAGTAAACTCATCTTT. This sequence encodes CALGELRTSKLIF.

This clone was found a few times. With a far larger clone one base away, a read error is the likely cause. Other DNA sequences in this sample translate to the same CDR3. CDR3 sequence (DNA): TGTGCCTGCCCGTGGAGGGAGACTTACACCGATAAACTCATCTTT. It encodes CACPWRETYTDKLIF. V and J are TRDV2 and TRDJ1; D gene uncertain. The CDR3 consists of 15 residues. Germline assignment: CDR1 GEAIGNYY and CDR2 EKD. V shed 7 bases and J shed 0 bases, with 17 bases lying between them.

This clone was seen a handful of times. This probably arose from a read error, given a far larger clone one base away. The chain employs TRDV2 and TRDJ1; D is undetermined. Deletions cut 0 bases from V and 3 bases from J, with 19 bases between. The CDR3 consists of 17 residues. CDR1 and CDR2 (germline): GEAIGNYY, EKD. CDR3 protein: CACDTIGVFYGADKLIF. CDR3 DNA: TGTGCCTGTGACACCATAGGGGTCTTCTACGGAGCCGATAAACTCATCTTT.

About this clone itself: With only one base between it and a far larger clone, this is likely a read error. The CDR3 bases are TGTGCTCTTGAGGAACTTGGCGCCGGGACTGGGGGATACTCGAGCTCCTGGGACACCCGACAGATGTTTTTC. The encoded protein is CALEELGAGTGGYSSSWDTRQMFF. The chain employs TRDV1 and TRDJ3, with 12 bases matching TRDD3. In germline, CDR1 is TSWWSYY, CDR2 QGS. This CDR3 has 24 amino acids.

This clone was picked up a small number of times. This likely reflects a read error, since a far larger clone is one base away. The same CDR3 is also encoded by other DNA sequences in this sample. The chain has TRDV2 and TRDJ1, with 7 bases matching TRDD3. In germline, CDR1 is GEAIGNYY, CDR2 EKD. The V and J ends lost 5 bases and 0 bases, in that order; junction bases with no gene match: 26. CDR3 length: 21 amino acids. This CDR3 reads CACVSLLVGGPLSNYTDKLIF. CDR3 DNA sequence: TGTGCCTGTGTCTCTCTACTCGTTGGGGGACCTTTGTCGAACTACACCGATAAACTCATCTTT.